What follows are 31 T cell receptor beta chains derived from one specimen sequenced in a study of blood T cell repertoires in COVID-19. Sequencing used immunoSEQ multiplex PCR; TCRdb keeps in-frame clones, though not all of them. Altogether roughly 80,000 clones are present, about 91% being singletons, with the ten largest covering roughly 4.8%. Sequences were obtained from peripheral blood. Source of these receptors: a woman aged 80 or over with acute or convalescent COVID-19.

The chain employs TRBV4-3 and TRBJ2-3; 8 nucleotides agree with TRBD1. This CDR3 contains 14 residues. CDR1 and CDR2 (germline): LGHNA, YSLEER. The trim removed 3 bases at V and 6 bases at J, leaving 5 bases unmatched. CDR3 coding DNA: TGCGCCAGCAGCCAGACGACAGGGGCCGATACGCAGTATTTT. Translating gives CASSQTTGADTQYF.

This clone was seen only a few times. The chain links TRBV16 to TRBJ2-6; 9 bases map to TRBD1. Germline-derived CDR1 and CDR2 are KGHSY and FQNENV. This CDR3 spans 18 amino acids. The ends lost 6 bases at V and 5 bases at J; junction bases unmatched: 14. The CDR3 here is CASRQQVTGGTRANVLTF. CDR3 in DNA: TGTGCCAGCAGACAACAGGTCACAGGGGGCACTAGGGCCAACGTCCTGACTTTC.

Here the CDR3 reads CASSIPSASTGDGYTF. CDR3 DNA: TGTGCCAGTAGTATCCCGTCGGCTTCTACGGGAGATGGCTACACCTTC. This chain connects TRBV19 to TRBJ1-2; D gene uncertain. The CDR3 is 16 amino acids. Trimming pared 3 bases from V and 6 bases from J, leaving 20 bases between. The V gene's germline CDR1 is LNHDA and CDR2 SQIVND (reference sequence).

This clone was picked up a small number of times. V gene TRBV7-2 combines with J gene TRBJ2-3; D not resolved. Germline CDR1 reads SGHTA; CDR2 reads FQGNSA. The CDR3 loop spans 14 amino acids. Trimming pared 3 bases from V and 1 base from J, leaving 8 bases between. The CDR3 region is CASSLWQGTDTQYF. CDR3 nucleotide sequence: TGTGCCAGCAGCTTGTGGCAGGGCACAGATACGCAGTATTTT.

V and J are TRBV9 and TRBJ1-1; perhaps TRBD1 as D (6 bases). From germline, CDR1 is SGDLS and CDR2 YYNGEE. Deletions cut 4 bases from V and 1 base from J, with 11 bases between. This CDR3 has 14 residues. The CDR3 protein is CASSLQGGNTEAFF. Here the CDR3 DNA reads TGTGCCAGCAGCTTACAGGGTGGGAACACTGAAGCTTTCTTT.

The genes are TRBV7-9 and TRBJ2-7; 11 nucleotides match TRBD1. Trimming cost V 4 bases and J 3 bases; bases outside gene matches: 5. Germline CDR1 reads SEHNR; CDR2 reads FQNEAQ (reference sequence). This CDR3 has 15 amino acids. The CDR3 DNA reads TGTGCCAGCAGCTCGGACAGGGGGCGCGTCTACGAGCAGTACTTC. Its protein is CASSSDRGRVYEQYF.

The chain uses TRBV20-1 and TRBJ2-5, with 13 bases aligning to TRBD2. This CDR3 region has 15 residues. CDR1 is DFQATT and CDR2 is SNEGSKA in the germline V gene (reference sequence). J lost 10 bases, V lost 3 bases, and 11 bases had no gene match. The DNA of the CDR3 is TGCAGTGCTAGTACTAGCGGGGGGGAGAAGAGAAGCCAGTACTTC. The encoded protein is CSASTSGGEKRSQYF.

The chain carries TRBV10-3 and TRBJ1-2; TRBD1 matches 11 bases. CDR1 ENHRY and CDR2 SYGVKD come from the germline V gene. The CDR3 is 15 residues long. V lost 4 bases to trimming and J lost 4 bases; unmatched junction nucleotides: 5. This CDR3 is CAISGGTGGFYGYTF. For the CDR3, the DNA is TGTGCCATCAGTGGGGGGACAGGGGGGTTCTATGGCTACACCTTC.

The genes are TRBV19 and TRBJ2-7, with D tentatively TRBD1 (5 bases). Germline CDR1 is LNHDA and CDR2 is SQIVND (reference sequence). V dropped 4 bases and J dropped 0 bases, with 10 bases sitting between them. The CDR3 is 14 amino acids. The CDR3 bases are TGTGCCAGTAGTAAGGGGCAGACCTCCTACGAGCAGTACTTC. It yields the protein CASSKGQTSYEQYF.

V and J are TRBV2 and TRBJ2-6; D might be TRBD1 (5 bases). Germline V gives CDR1 SNHLY, CDR2 FYNNEI. The CDR3 consists of 15 residues. The ends were cut back, 4 bases at V and 0 bases at J, with 7 bases in the middle. As DNA, the CDR3 is TGTGCCAGCAGTGGACAGTACTCTGGGGCCAACGTCCTGACTTTC. Its protein product is CASSGQYSGANVLTF. The full variable domain, rest sourced from reference TRBV2 and TRBJ2-6, is EPEVTQTPSHQVTQMGQEVILRCVPISNHLYFYWYRQILGQKVEFLVSFYNNEISEKSEIFDDQFSVERPDGSNFTLKIRSTKLEDSAMYFCASSGQYSGANVLTFGAGSRLTVL.

The rearrangement joins TRBV3-1 (or the pseudogene TRBV3-2) to TRBJ2-2; 8 bases map to TRBD1. V gave up 4 bases and J gave up 3 bases; unmatched junction bases: 1. The CDR3 consists of 14 residues. Germline V lookup: CDR1 LGHDT, CDR2 YNNKEL (reference sequence). The chain's CDR3 is CASSLQGDTGELFF. The CDR3 DNA is TGTGCCAGCAGCCTACAGGGGGACACCGGGGAGCTGTTTTTT.

This chain uses TRBV7-8 with TRBJ1-6; 7 nucleotides align to TRBD1. Germline CDR1 reads SGHVS; CDR2 reads FQNEAQ. Trimming cost V 4 bases and J 7 bases; bases outside gene matches: 4. CDR3 length: 14 amino acids. CDR3 sequence reads: CASSSQGQNSPLHF. The CDR3, as DNA: TGTGCCAGCAGCTCTCAGGGACAGAATTCACCCCTCCACTTT.

DNA of the CDR3: TGTGCCAGCAGCTTAGGGACAGGGGGTTATACGCAGTATTTT. It is translated as CASSLGTGGYTQYF. The rearrangement joins TRBV7-9 to TRBJ2-3; TRBD1 agrees at 10 bases. The CDR3 totals 14 residues. CDR1 and CDR2 (germline): SEHNR, FQNEAQ (reference sequence). With V trimmed by 1 base and J by 7 bases, 2 bases remained unmatched.

Here the CDR3 reads CASSIGQGTDTQYF. The CDR3 DNA follows: TGTGCCAGCAGCATAGGACAGGGCACAGATACGCAGTATTTT. The V and J genes are TRBV5-4 and TRBJ2-3; 7 bases map to TRBD1. Trimming cost V 4 bases and J 1 base; bases outside gene matches: 3. Germline-derived CDR1 and CDR2 are SGHNT and YYREEE (reference sequence). The CDR3 contains 14 residues.

The chain combines TRBV2 with TRBJ1-2; 7 nucleotides agree with TRBD1. The CDR3 is 15 amino acids. Looked up from germline, CDR1 is SNHLY and CDR2 is FYNNEI. With V trimmed by 1 base and J by 6 bases, 8 bases remained unmatched. The CDR3 coding sequence is TGTGCCAGCAGTGAAGTCCCACAGGGGAAGGATGGCTACACCTTC. It translates to CASSEVPQGKDGYTF. Based on the CDR3 plus reference TRBV2 and TRBJ1-2, the full variable domain is EPEVTQTPSHQVTQMGQEVILRCVPISNHLYFYWYRQILGQKVEFLVSFYNNEISEKSEIFDDQFSVERPDGSNFTLKIRSTKLEDSAMYFCASSEVPQGKDGYTFGSGTRLTVV.

The chain has TRBV7-2 and TRBJ2-1, with a tentative D call TRBD1 (6 bases). Between the trimmed V and J ends, which lost 5 bases and 0 bases, there was a span of 20 bases. The CDR3 has 18 residues. CDR1 is SGHTA, CDR2 FQGNSA, per germline. The CDR3 DNA reads TGTGCCAGCAGCCCCTTAAGGGGGACATCGAGCTCCTACAATGAGCAGTTCTTC. It encodes CASSPLRGTSSSYNEQFF.

The chain is built from TRBV6-5 and TRBJ2-7, with 7 bases identical to TRBD1. Germline V lookup: CDR1 MNHEY, CDR2 SVGAGI. This CDR3 has 14 amino acids. V was pared by 5 bases and J by 3 bases, with 7 bases of the junction left unmatched. CDR3 region: CASSTARDSYEQYF. Here the CDR3 DNA reads TGTGCCAGCAGTACAGCCCGGGACAGCTACGAGCAGTACTTC.

This chain uses TRBV5-5 with TRBJ2-5; TRBD1 agrees at 10 bases. Germline V gene data show CDR1 as SGHKS and CDR2 as YYEKEE (reference sequence). Trimming removed 3 bases from V and 3 bases from J; junction bases left unmatched: 5. CDR3 length equals 15 residues. Here the CDR3 reads CASSSGTGVKETQYF. In nucleotides, the CDR3 is TGTGCCAGCAGCTCCGGGACAGGGGTAAAAGAGACCCAGTACTTC.

The chain carries TRBV6-1 and TRBJ2-7; perhaps TRBD1 as D (6 bases). Germline V gene lookup returns CDR1 MNHNS and CDR2 SASEGT. V was pared by 0 bases and J by 3 bases, with 12 bases between. The CDR3 sequence is 15 residues long. The CDR3: CASSEAPGAIYEQYF. In nucleotides, the CDR3 is TGTGCCAGCAGTGAAGCCCCAGGGGCGATCTACGAGCAGTACTTC.

In its sample, this clone was seen once. The chain links TRBV18 to TRBJ1-1, with 10 positions matching TRBD1. CDR3 length equals 17 residues. Trimming cost V 3 bases and J 4 bases; bases outside gene matches: 11. Germline lookup yields CDR1 KGHSH and CDR2 LQKENI. The DNA for the CDR3 is TGTGCCAGCTCACCCTCCGGGACAGGGGTACCGGGCACTGAAGCTTTCTTT. Translated: CASSPSGTGVPGTEAFF.

This clone has only one observation. The V gene is TRBV6-1, the J gene TRBJ1-2; 8 bases agree with TRBD1. V gave up 3 bases and J gave up 4 bases; unmatched junction bases: 10. This CDR3 contains 16 residues. Germline CDR1 MNHNS, CDR2 SASEGT. Written as DNA, the CDR3 is TGTGCCAGCAGTGATGCTGGACAGGGTCTCCTCTATGGCTACACCTTC. Its protein is CASSDAGQGLLYGYTF.

This chain uses TRBV7-2 with TRBJ2-6; maybe TRBD2 (6 bases). The V end was cut by 3 bases, the J end by 3 bases, with 9 bases between. Germline V gene data show CDR1 as SGHTA and CDR2 as FQGNSA. The CDR3 has 15 residues. CDR3 in DNA: TGTGCCAGCAGCTTGGGGGGTCATGGGGCCAACGTCCTGACTTTC. It encodes CASSLGGHGANVLTF.

This CDR3 reads CASSYTVNRNYGYTF. The DNA for the CDR3 is TGTGCCAGCAGTTACACGGTAAACCGTAACTATGGCTACACCTTC. This chain joins TRBV6-2 or TRBV6-3 and TRBJ1-2, with D uncertain. The V end lost 2 bases, the J end lost 1 base, and 11 bases lay between the germline ends. This CDR3 region has 15 residues. Germline-derived CDR1 and CDR2 are MNHEY and SVGEGT.

The rearrangement joins TRBV11-3 to TRBJ2-5; the D is unclear. The V end lost 1 base, the J end lost 4 bases, and 7 bases lay between the germline ends. The CDR3 totals 13 residues. Germline V CDR1 and CDR2: SGHNT, YENEEA. The CDR3 DNA follows: TGTGCCAGCAGCTTAGGGGCAGTAGAGACCCAGTACTTC. Residues: CASSLGAVETQYF.

The chain has TRBV7-2 and TRBJ1-2; a possible D gene is TRBD1 (5 bases). CDR1 is SGHTA and CDR2 is FQGNSA in the germline V gene. This CDR3 has 13 amino acids. V lost 5 bases to trimming and J lost 6 bases, with 13 bases between them. CDR3 sequence: CASSIDSLNGYTF. The CDR3 nucleotides read TGTGCCAGCAGCATAGACAGCCTTAATGGCTACACCTTC.

The CDR3 protein is CSAEGGTGGTDTQYF. The CDR3 nucleotides read TGCAGCGCCGAGGGAGGGACAGGGGGCACAGATACGCAGTATTTT. This sequence joins TRBV29-1 and TRBJ2-3, with 10 bases that match TRBD1. The V gene's germline CDR1 is SQVTM and CDR2 ANQGSEA. Trimming took 7 bases from V and 1 from J; bases not matched to a gene: 8. The CDR3 has 15 residues.

The V gene is TRBV7-6, the J gene TRBJ2-2, with D tentatively TRBD2 (5 bases). The CDR3 sequence is 15 residues long. The germline gives CDR1 SGHVS, CDR2 FNYEAQ. Trimming pared 7 bases from V and 4 bases from J, leaving 16 bases between. In DNA, the CDR3 is TGTGCCAGCACCCTAATGGAGGCTGGCACCGGGGAGCTGTTTTTT. It specifies CASTLMEAGTGELFF.

This clone was detected a few times. V and J are TRBV9 and TRBJ1-6, with 7 positions matching TRBD1. Unmatched junction bases numbered 10, after V lost 5 bases and J lost 5 bases. Germline values: CDR1 SGDLS, CDR2 YYNGEE. There are 16 residues in the CDR3. The CDR3 is CASSSPPGQNNSPLHF. DNA of the CDR3: TGTGCCAGCAGTTCGCCTCCGGGACAGAATAATTCACCCCTCCACTTT.

The V call is TRBV2, the J call TRBJ2-7; 8 bases agree with TRBD2. V lost 7 bases, J lost 0 bases, and 5 bases stayed unmatched. CDR1 is SNHLY and CDR2 is FYNNEI in the germline V gene. CDR3 length: 14 amino acids. CDR3: CASMVAGRSYEQYF. CDR3 coding DNA: TGTGCCAGCATGGTAGCGGGACGCTCCTACGAGCAGTACTTC.

The gene calls are TRBV9 and TRBJ2-2; a weak D match, TRBD2 (6 bases). Germline assignment: CDR1 SGDLS and CDR2 YYNGEE. Trimming removed 3 bases from V and 0 bases from J, with 9 bases in between. The CDR3 is made up of 15 amino acids. The CDR3 nucleotides read TGTGCCAGCAGCGAGGGAGGTGCGAACACCGGGGAGCTGTTTTTT. Encoded protein: CASSEGGANTGELFF. Looking up the rest from reference TRBV9 and TRBJ2-2 gives the full variable domain: DSGVTQTPKHLITATGQRVTLRCSPRSGDLSVYWYQQSLDQGLQFLIQYYNGEERAKGNILERFSAQQFPDLHSELNLSSLELGDSALYFCASSEGGANTGELFFGEGSRLTVL.

The V and J genes are TRBV5-1 and TRBJ1-1; 9 bases are shared with TRBD1. Germline trimming cut 3 bases from V and 0 bases from J; bases unmatched to any gene: 12. Germline V CDR1 and CDR2: SGHRS, YFSETQ. This CDR3 comprises 18 residues. This CDR3 reads CASSSHQPGQGMNTEAFF. CDR3 sequence (DNA): TGCGCCAGCAGCTCGCACCAACCGGGACAGGGTATGAACACTGAAGCTTTCTTT. Full variable domain (rest looked up from reference TRBV5-1 and TRBJ1-1): KAGVTQTPRYLIKTRGQQVTLSCSPISGHRSVSWYQQTPGQGLQFLFEYFSETQRNKGNFPGRFSGRQFSNSRSEMNVSTLELGDSALYLCASSSHQPGQGMNTEAFFGQGTRLTVV.